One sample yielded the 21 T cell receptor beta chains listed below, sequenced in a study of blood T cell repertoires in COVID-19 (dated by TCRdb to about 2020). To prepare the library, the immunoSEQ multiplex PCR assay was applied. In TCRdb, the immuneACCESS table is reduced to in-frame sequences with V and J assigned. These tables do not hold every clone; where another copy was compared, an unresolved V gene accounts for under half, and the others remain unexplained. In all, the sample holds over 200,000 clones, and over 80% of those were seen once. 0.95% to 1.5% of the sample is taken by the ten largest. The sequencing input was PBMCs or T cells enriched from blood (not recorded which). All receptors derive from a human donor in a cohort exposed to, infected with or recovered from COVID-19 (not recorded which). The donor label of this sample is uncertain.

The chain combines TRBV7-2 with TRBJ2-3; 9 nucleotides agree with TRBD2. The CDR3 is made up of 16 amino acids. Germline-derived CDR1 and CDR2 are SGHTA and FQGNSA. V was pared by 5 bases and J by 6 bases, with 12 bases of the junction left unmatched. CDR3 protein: CASSPVPAGGLDTQYF. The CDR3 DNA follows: TGTGCCAGCAGCCCAGTCCCCGCGGGGGGGCTGGATACGCAGTATTTT.

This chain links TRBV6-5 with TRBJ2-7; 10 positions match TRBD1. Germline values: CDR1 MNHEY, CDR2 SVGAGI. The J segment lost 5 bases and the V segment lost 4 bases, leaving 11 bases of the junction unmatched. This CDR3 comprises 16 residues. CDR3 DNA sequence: TGTGCCAGCAGTTGGCCTCGGGACAGGGGAGAGGACGAGCAGTACTTC. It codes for CASSWPRDRGEDEQYF.

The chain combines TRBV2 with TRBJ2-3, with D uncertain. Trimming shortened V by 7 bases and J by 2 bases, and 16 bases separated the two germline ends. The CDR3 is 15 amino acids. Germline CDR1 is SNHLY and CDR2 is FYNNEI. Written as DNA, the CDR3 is TGTGCCAGCACTTTAACGGCACTATTCACAGATACGCAGTATTTT. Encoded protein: CASTLTALFTDTQYF.

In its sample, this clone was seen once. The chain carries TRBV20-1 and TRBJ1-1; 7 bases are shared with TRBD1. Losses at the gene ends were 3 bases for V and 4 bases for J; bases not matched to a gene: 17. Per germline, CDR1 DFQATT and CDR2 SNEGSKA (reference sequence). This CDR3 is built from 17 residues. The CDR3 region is CSASGFGQDFGGTEAFF. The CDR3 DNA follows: TGCAGTGCTAGTGGGTTTGGACAGGACTTTGGGGGCACTGAAGCTTTCTTT.

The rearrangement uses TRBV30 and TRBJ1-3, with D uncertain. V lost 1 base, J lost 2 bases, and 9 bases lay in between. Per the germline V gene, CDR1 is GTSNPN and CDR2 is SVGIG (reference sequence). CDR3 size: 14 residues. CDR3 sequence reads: CAWSGAGTGNTIYF. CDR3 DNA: TGTGCCTGGAGTGGAGCAGGCACTGGAAACACCATATATTTT.

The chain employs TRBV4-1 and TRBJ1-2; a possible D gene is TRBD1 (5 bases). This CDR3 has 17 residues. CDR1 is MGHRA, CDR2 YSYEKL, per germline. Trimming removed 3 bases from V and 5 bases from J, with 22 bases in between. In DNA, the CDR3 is TGCGCCAGCAGCCACGAAGCCAGACCCACCGACAGATATGGCTACACCTTC. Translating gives CASSHEARPTDRYGYTF.

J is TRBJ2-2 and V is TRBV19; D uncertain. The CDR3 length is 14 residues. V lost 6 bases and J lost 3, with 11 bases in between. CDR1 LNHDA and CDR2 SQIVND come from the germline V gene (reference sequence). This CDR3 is CASSVSPDTGELFF. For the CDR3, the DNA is TGTGCCAGTAGCGTTAGTCCTGACACCGGGGAGCTGTTTTTT. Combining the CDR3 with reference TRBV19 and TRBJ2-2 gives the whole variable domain DGGITQSPKYLFRKEGQNVTLSCEQNLNHDAMYWYRQDPGQGLRLIYYSQIVNDFQKGDIAEGYSVSREKKESFPLTVTSAQKNPTAFYLCASSVSPDTGELFFGEGSRLTVL.

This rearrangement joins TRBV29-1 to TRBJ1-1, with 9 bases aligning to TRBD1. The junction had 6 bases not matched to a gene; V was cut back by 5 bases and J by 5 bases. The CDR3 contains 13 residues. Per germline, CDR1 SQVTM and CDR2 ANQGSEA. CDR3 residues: CSVRRQGETEAFF. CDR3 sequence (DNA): TGCAGCGTTCGTCGACAGGGGGAAACTGAAGCTTTCTTT.

CDR3 sequence reads: CASSEGQTSYEQYF. The CDR3 DNA follows: TGTGCCAGCAGCGAAGGACAGACCTCCTACGAGCAGTACTTC. The rearrangement uses TRBV5-4 and TRBJ2-7; D is perhaps TRBD1 (6 bases). Trimming removed 4 bases from V and 0 bases from J, with 11 bases in between. CDR1 is SGHNT, CDR2 YYREEE, per germline (reference sequence). The CDR3 extends over 14 amino acids.

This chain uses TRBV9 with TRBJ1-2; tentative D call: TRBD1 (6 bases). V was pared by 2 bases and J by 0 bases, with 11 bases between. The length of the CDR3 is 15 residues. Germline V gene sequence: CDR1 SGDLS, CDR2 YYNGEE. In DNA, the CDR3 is TGTGCCAGCAGCGTGGGAGGGGGAGCTAACTATGGCTACACCTTC. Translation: CASSVGGGANYGYTF.

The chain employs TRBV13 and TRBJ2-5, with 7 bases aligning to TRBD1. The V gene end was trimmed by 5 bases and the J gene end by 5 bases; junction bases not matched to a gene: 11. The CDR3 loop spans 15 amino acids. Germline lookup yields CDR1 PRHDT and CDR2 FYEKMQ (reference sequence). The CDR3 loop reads CASSHPTGLPETQYF. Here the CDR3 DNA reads TGTGCCAGCAGCCACCCGACAGGGCTTCCGGAGACCCAGTACTTC.

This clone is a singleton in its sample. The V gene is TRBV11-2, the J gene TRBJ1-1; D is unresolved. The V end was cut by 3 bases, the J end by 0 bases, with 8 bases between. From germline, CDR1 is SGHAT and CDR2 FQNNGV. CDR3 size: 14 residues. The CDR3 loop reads CASSLGSLNTEAFF. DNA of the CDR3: TGTGCCAGCAGCTTGGGCTCCCTGAACACTGAAGCTTTCTTT.

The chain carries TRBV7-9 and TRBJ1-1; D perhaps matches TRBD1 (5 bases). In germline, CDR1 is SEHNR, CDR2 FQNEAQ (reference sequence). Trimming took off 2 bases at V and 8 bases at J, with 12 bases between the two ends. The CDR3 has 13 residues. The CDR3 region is CASSLLGEREAFF. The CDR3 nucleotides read TGTGCCAGCAGCTTATTAGGGGAACGCGAAGCTTTCTTT.

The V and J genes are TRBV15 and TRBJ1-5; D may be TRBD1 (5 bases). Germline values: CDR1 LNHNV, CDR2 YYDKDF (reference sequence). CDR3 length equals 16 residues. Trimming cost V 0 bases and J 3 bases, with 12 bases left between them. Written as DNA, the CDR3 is TGTGCCACCAGCAGAGATCTGGGGGGTAACAATCAGCCCCAGCATTTT. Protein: CATSRDLGGNNQPQHF. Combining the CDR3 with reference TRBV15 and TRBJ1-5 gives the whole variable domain DAMVIQNPRYQVTQFGKPVTLSCSQTLNHNVMYWYQQKSSQAPKLLFHYYDKDFNNEADTPDNFQSRRPNTSFCFLDIRSPGLGDTAMYLCATSRDLGGNNQPQHFGDGTRLSIL.

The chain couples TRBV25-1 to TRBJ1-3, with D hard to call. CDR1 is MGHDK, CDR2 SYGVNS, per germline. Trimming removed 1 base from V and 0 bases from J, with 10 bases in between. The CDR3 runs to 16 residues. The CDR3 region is CASSEFRGISGNTIYF. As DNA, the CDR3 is TGTGCCAGCAGTGAATTCAGAGGGATCTCTGGAAACACCATATATTTT.

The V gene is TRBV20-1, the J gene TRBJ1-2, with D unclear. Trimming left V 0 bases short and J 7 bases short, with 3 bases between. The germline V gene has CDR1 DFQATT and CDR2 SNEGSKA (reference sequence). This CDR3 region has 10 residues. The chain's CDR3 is CSAREAGYTF. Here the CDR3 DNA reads TGCAGTGCTAGAGAGGCTGGCTACACCTTC.

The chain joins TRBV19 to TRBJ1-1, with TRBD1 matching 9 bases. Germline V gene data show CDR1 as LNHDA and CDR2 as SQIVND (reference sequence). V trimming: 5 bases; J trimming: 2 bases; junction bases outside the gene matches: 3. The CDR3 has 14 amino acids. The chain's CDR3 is CASSVTGGNTEAFF. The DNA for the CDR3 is TGTGCCAGTAGTGTGACAGGGGGTAACACTGAAGCTTTCTTT.

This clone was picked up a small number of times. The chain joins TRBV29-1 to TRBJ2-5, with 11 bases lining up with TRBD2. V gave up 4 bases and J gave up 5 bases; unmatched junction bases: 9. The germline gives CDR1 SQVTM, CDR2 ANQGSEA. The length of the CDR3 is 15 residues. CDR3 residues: CSVGLAGLSGETQYF. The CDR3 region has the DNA TGCAGCGTTGGACTAGCGGGGTTGAGTGGGGAGACCCAGTACTTC.

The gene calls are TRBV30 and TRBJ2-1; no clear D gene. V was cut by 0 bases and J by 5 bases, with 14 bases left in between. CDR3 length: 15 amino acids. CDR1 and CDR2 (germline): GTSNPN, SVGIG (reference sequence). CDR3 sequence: CAWSVRAPGNNEQFF. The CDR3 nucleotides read TGTGCCTGGAGTGTGAGAGCCCCCGGTAACAATGAGCAGTTCTTC.

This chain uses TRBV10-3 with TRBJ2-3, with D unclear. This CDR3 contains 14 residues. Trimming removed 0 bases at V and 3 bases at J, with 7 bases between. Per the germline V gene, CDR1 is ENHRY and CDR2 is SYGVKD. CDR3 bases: TGTGCCATCAGTGAGTCTGGCAGTACAGATACGCAGTATTTT. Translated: CAISESGSTDTQYF.

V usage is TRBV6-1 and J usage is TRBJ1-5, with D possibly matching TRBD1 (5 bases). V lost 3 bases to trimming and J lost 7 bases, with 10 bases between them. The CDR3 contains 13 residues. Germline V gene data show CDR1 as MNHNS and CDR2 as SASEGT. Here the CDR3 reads CASSEVQGQPQHF. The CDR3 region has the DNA TGTGCCAGCAGTGAGGTCCAGGGACAGCCCCAGCATTTT.